These T cell receptor beta chains were read from a single sample in a study of T cells in Graves' hyperthyroidism and ophthalmopathy. TCRdb reprocessed the multiplex PCR reads via MiXCR and lists one record per CDR3 protein. The sample records hundreds of thousands of distinct CDR3 sequences, around 17% being singletons. Sequencing used blood. These receptors were collected from a woman between 18 and 29 years old with Graves' hyperthyroidism. Each CDR3 is given with its conserved first and last residue. The order of the fields is D gene, clone size, J gene, V gene, CDR3 protein, CDR3 DNA. The D gene is left open where the match is weak. The listing skips clone size in some rows; elsewhere it reads once, few, many or a size class.

d_gene: .
abundance: .
j_gene: TRBJ2-7
v_gene: TRBV19
CDR3aa: CASSNLFFEQYF
CDR3nt: TGTGCCAGTAGTAACCTTTTCTTCGAGCAGTACTTC

d_gene: TRBD1
abundance: many
j_gene: TRBJ2-7
v_gene: TRBV30
CDR3aa: CAWLKQGSSYEQYF
CDR3nt: TGTGCCTGGTTAAAACAGGGGTCCTCCTACGAGCAGTACTTC

d_gene: TRBD1
abundance: many
j_gene: TRBJ2-7
v_gene: TRBV4-1
CDR3aa: CASSQIPRGQYEQYF
CDR3nt: TGCGCCAGCAGCCAGATTCCCAGGGGGCAATACGAGCAGTACTTC

d_gene: .
abundance: many
j_gene: TRBJ2-3
v_gene: TRBV10-3
CDR3aa: CATRREADTQYF
CDR3nt: TGTGCCACCCGTAGGGAGGCAGATACGCAGTATTTT

d_gene: TRBD2
abundance: few
j_gene: TRBJ2-5
v_gene: TRBV30
CDR3aa: CAWGGRAHQYF
CDR3nt: TGTGCCTGGGGTGGGAGGGCGCACCAGTACTTC

d_gene: TRBD1
abundance: .
j_gene: TRBJ1-2
v_gene: TRBV3-1
CDR3aa: CASSTYLQGESNYGYTF
CDR3nt: TGTGCCAGCAGCACTTATCTACAGGGGGAGAGTAACTATGGCTACACCTTC

d_gene: .
abundance: once
j_gene: TRBJ2-6
v_gene: TRBV5-1
CDR3aa: CASSPARVWASGANVLTF
CDR3nt: TGCGCCAGCAGCCCGGCGAGGGTATGGGCCTCTGGGGCCAACGTCCTGACTTTC

d_gene: .
abundance: many
j_gene: TRBJ1-1
v_gene: TRBV20-1
CDR3aa: CSARKGRAEAFF
CDR3nt: TGCAGTGCTAGGAAGGGGAGGGCTGAAGCTTTCTTT

d_gene: TRBD1
abundance: .
j_gene: TRBJ2-1
v_gene: TRBV7-9
CDR3aa: CASATTGGGNEQFF
CDR3nt: TGTGCCAGCGCAACTACAGGGGGTGGCAATGAGCAGTTCTTC

d_gene: .
abundance: many
j_gene: TRBJ1-5
v_gene: TRBV12-3/TRBV12-4
CDR3aa: CASSFQTGPIQPQHF
CDR3nt: TGTGCCAGCAGTTTTCAAACAGGGCCTATCCAGCCCCAGCATTTT

d_gene: TRBD2
abundance: many
j_gene: TRBJ2-7
v_gene: TRBV20-1
CDR3aa: CSARTGLDYEQYF
CDR3nt: TGCAGTGCTAGAACGGGACTAGACTACGAGCAGTACTTC

d_gene: .
abundance: .
j_gene: TRBJ1-1
v_gene: TRBV12-3/TRBV12-4
CDR3aa: CASSLRNAEAFF
CDR3nt: TGTGCCAGCAGTCTTAGGAACGCTGAAGCTTTCTTT

d_gene: .
abundance: many
j_gene: TRBJ2-1
v_gene: TRBV3-1
CDR3aa: CASSLMRGGQFF
CDR3nt: TGTGCCAGCAGCCTAATGAGGGGGGGGCAGTTCTTC

d_gene: .
abundance: many
j_gene: TRBJ2-3
v_gene: TRBV11-2
CDR3aa: CASSPVPRLLNTDTQYF
CDR3nt: TGTGCCAGCAGCCCGGTCCCCAGACTGCTTAACACAGATACGCAGTATTTT

d_gene: .
abundance: many
j_gene: TRBJ1-2
v_gene: TRBV28
CDR3aa: CAILSGFNYGYTF
CDR3nt: TGTGCCATCCTCAGTGGCTTTAACTATGGCTACACCTTC

d_gene: TRBD2
abundance: few
j_gene: TRBJ2-3
v_gene: TRBV19
CDR3aa: CASRRTSGLTDTQYF
CDR3nt: TGTGCCAGTCGTCGGACTAGCGGTCTCACAGATACGCAGTATTTT

d_gene: .
abundance: few
j_gene: TRBJ2-1
v_gene: TRBV7-9
CDR3aa: CASSLGELVSYNEQFF
CDR3nt: TGTGCCAGCAGCTTGGGGGAGTTGGTATCCTACAATGAGCAGTTCTTC

d_gene: TRBD2
abundance: few
j_gene: TRBJ2-5
v_gene: TRBV6-1
CDR3aa: CASSTSGSFQETQYF
CDR3nt: TGTGCCAGCAGTACTAGCGGGAGTTTCCAAGAGACCCAGTACTTC

d_gene: .
abundance: .
j_gene: TRBJ2-7
v_gene: TRBV7-9
CDR3aa: CASSLPQGLGGEQYF
CDR3nt: TGTGCCAGCAGCTTACCACAGGGACTTGGGGGCGAGCAGTACTTC

d_gene: .
abundance: .
j_gene: TRBJ2-6
v_gene: TRBV10-3
CDR3aa: CAISETRDGANVLTF
CDR3nt: TGTGCCATCAGTGAGACCAGGGACGGGGCCAACGTCCTGACTTTC

d_gene: TRBD1
abundance: .
j_gene: TRBJ1-2
v_gene: TRBV28
CDR3aa: CASSLDRFFSGYTF
CDR3nt: TGTGCCAGCAGTTTGGACAGGTTCTTCTCTGGCTACACCTTC

d_gene: TRBD1
abundance: .
j_gene: TRBJ1-6
v_gene: TRBV3-1
CDR3aa: CASSQNRGGLASPLHF
CDR3nt: TGTGCCAGCAGCCAGAACAGGGGCGGCTTGGCTTCACCCCTCCACTTT

d_gene: .
abundance: many
j_gene: TRBJ2-2
v_gene: TRBV2
CDR3aa: CASSEVGGTGELFF
CDR3nt: TGTGCCAGCAGTGAAGTAGGGGGCACCGGGGAGCTGTTTTTT

d_gene: .
abundance: few
j_gene: TRBJ1-4
v_gene: TRBV11-2
CDR3aa: CASSPLRGAREKLFF
CDR3nt: TGTGCCAGCAGCCCATTACGGGGGGCGCGAGAAAAACTGTTTTTT

d_gene: .
abundance: many
j_gene: TRBJ2-7
v_gene: TRBV20-1
CDR3aa: CSAQDPTRPYEQYF
CDR3nt: TGCAGTGCTCAGGACCCGACAAGGCCTTACGAGCAGTACTTC

d_gene: .
abundance: many
j_gene: TRBJ2-4
v_gene: TRBV2
CDR3aa: CASSEASGLAKNIQYF
CDR3nt: TGTGCCAGCAGTGAAGCTAGCGGATTAGCCAAAAACATTCAGTACTTC

d_gene: TRBD1
abundance: many
j_gene: TRBJ2-7
v_gene: TRBV11-2
CDR3aa: CASSQRTGNPWEQYF
CDR3nt: TGTGCCAGCAGCCAAAGGACAGGGAACCCGTGGGAGCAGTACTTC

d_gene: .
abundance: .
j_gene: TRBJ2-5
v_gene: TRBV24-1
CDR3aa: CATSDPTSGSETQYF
CDR3nt: TGTGCCACCAGTGACCCAACATCCGGGTCGGAGACCCAGTACTTC